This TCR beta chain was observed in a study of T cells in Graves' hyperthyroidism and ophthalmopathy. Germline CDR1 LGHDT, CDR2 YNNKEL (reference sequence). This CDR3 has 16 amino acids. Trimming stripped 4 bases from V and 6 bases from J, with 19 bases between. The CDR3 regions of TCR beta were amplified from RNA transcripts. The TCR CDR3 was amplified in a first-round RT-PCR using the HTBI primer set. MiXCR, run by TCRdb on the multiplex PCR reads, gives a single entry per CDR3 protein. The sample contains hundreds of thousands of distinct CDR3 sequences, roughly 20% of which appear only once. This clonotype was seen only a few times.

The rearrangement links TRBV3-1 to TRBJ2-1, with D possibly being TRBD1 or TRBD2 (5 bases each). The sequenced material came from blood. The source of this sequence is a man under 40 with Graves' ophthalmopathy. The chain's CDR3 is CASSPLPGPTRNEQFF. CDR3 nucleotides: TGTGCCAGCAGCCCCCTCCCGGGACCCACGCGCAATGAGCAGTTCTTC.